The present entry profiles one TCR beta chain with its context. Its antigen is currently unknown. This sample was taken from a study of cytomegalovirus exposure and HLA in healthy donors. Looking at the study overall: From about 179 million T cells, an earlier analysis saw around 120 million unique TCR beta sequences.

PCR primers comprised 60 Vbeta and 13 Jbeta primers. The protocol was immunoSEQ multiplex PCR, while the TCRdb copy is restricted to in-frame clones and leaves out a portion. Of roughly 120,000 clones in the sample, around 67% were seen once. The CDR3 consists of 16 residues. Study-wide results and caveats: Some V segments (TRBV6-2 and TRBV6-3 among them) were excluded as indistinguishable.

The clonotype was recovered from a woman in her thirties or forties in good health and CMV-seronegative. Material for sequencing was PBMCs. The chain links TRBV21-1 to TRBJ2-7; the table's D call, TRBD2, has no DNA check behind it. TRBV21-1 is a listed pseudogene. CDR3 DNA: TGTGCCAGCAACCGACTAGCGGGACTTTACTCCTACGAGCAGTACTTC. Translating gives CASNRLAGLYSYEQYF.